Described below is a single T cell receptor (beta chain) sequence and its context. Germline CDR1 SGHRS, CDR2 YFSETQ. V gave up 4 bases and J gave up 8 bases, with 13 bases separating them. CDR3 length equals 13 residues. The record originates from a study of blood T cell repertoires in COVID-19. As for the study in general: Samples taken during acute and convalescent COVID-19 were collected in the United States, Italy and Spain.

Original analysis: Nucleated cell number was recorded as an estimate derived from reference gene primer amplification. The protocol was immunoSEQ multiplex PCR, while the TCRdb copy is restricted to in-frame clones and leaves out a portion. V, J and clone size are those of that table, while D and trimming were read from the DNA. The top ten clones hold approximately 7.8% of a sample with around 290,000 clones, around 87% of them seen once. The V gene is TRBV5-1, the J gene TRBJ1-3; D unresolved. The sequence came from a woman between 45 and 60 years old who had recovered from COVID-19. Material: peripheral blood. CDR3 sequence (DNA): TGCGCCAGCAGCAAGGCTTCGGGAGACACCATATATTTT. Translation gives CASSKASGDTIYF.